This TCR beta chain was found in a study of Ad26.COV2.S vaccination and SARS-CoV-2 variants. On the study more broadly: Donor had been placed in the Ad26.COV2.S arm of the COV1001 trial. Intramuscular Ad26.COV2.S at 5x10^10 or 1x10^11 viral particles. Whole-study results and caveats: Analyses that measured TCR breadth and depth may have underestimated total T cell responses.

Comments on this clone: The antigen is unknown.

The CDR3 consists of 15 residues. The V and J ends lost 6 bases and 0 bases respectively, with 14 bases between them. Per germline, CDR1 MNHEY and CDR2 SVGAGI. Assay: immunoSEQ multiplex PCR; the TCRdb copy retains only in-frame clones and omits some. Among hundreds of thousands of clones, more than 70% were seen once, and the ten largest hold over 1.3%. Treatment in this sample: about 20 received Ad26.COV2.S at low or high dose, single or two shots; several received placebo; per-sample allocation not given. The study sampled participants on day 63 after the first vaccine or placebo injection. Wuhan-strain spike was delivered by a replication-incompetent Ad26 vector.

The receptor's source is a person between 18 and 65 years old who received the Ad26.COV2.S COVID-19 vaccine or a placebo. Sequences were derived from peripheral blood, sampled in a trial of Ad26.COV2.S vaccine versus placebo. V and J are TRBV6-5 and TRBJ1-1; D gene uncertain. The CDR3 nucleotides are TGTGCCAGCAGCGACCACCGAATTATGAACACTGAAGCTTTCTTT. This sequence encodes CASSDHRIMNTEAFF.